The 26 T cell receptor beta chains below all came from one sample that was sequenced in a study of blood T cell repertoires in COVID-19. Assay used: immunoSEQ multiplex PCR; TCRdb lists only in-frame clones, some missing. The sample lists roughly 120,000 clones, roughly 80% occurring once. The source material was peripheral blood. These receptor sequences come from a man aged 80 or over with COVID-19, enrolled during active disease.

The gene calls are TRBV1 and TRBJ2-1; TRBD2, as called in the table, went unchecked against the DNA. TRBV1 is a pseudogene. The CDR3 is 16 residues long. In nucleotides, the CDR3 is TGCACCAGCAGCCAAGAATCACTAGCGGCTGAACATGAGCAGTTCTTC. It encodes CTSSQESLAAEHEQFF.

The chain has TRBV5-5 and TRBJ2-5; 8 nucleotides match TRBD1. The germline V gene has CDR1 SGHKS and CDR2 YYEKEE (reference sequence). Unmatched junction bases numbered 3, after V lost 1 base and J lost 4 bases. The CDR3 has 14 residues. Here the CDR3 DNA reads TGTGCCAGCAGCTTGACAGGGGGAGGAGAGACCCAGTACTTC. It encodes CASSLTGGGETQYF.

The J gene is TRBJ1-1, the V gene TRBV19; D is uncertain. V was trimmed by 9 bases and J by 1 base, leaving 9 bases between them. This CDR3 spans 12 amino acids. The germline V gene encodes CDR1 LNHDA and CDR2 SQIVND (reference sequence). The CDR3 DNA sequence: TGTGCCAGCCGCCTAGGGAACACTGAAGCTTTCTTT. Translated, it gives CASRLGNTEAFF.

The chain links TRBV29-1 to TRBJ2-1; no clear D. The germline CDR1 and CDR2 sequences are SQVTM and ANQGSEA. The CDR3 is made up of 12 amino acids. Deletions cut 8 bases from V and 6 bases from J, with 14 bases between. CDR3 loop: CSTPSASNEQFF. The CDR3 bases are TGCAGCACCCCCTCGGCTAGCAATGAGCAGTTCTTC.

This chain connects TRBV6-5 to TRBJ2-1; 9 nucleotides line up with TRBD1. J gave up 7 bases and V 0 bases, and 7 bases lay outside the gene matches. Germline V gene sequence: CDR1 MNHEY, CDR2 SVGAGI. The CDR3 runs 16 residues. The DNA of the CDR3 is TGTGCCAGCAGTTACTCCCCGGGACAGGGTATGAATGAGCAGTTCTTC. Protein: CASSYSPGQGMNEQFF.

This chain connects TRBV7-2 to TRBJ2-7; TRBD1 aligns across 7 bases. Unmatched junction bases numbered 1, after V lost 1 base and J lost 1 base. This CDR3 spans 14 amino acids. Germline assignment: CDR1 SGHTA and CDR2 FQGNSA. The CDR3 spells CASSLVQGSYEQYF. The CDR3 region has the DNA TGTGCCAGCAGCTTAGTACAGGGGTCCTACGAGCAGTACTTC.

The chain recombines TRBV2 with TRBJ1-2, with D tentatively TRBD1 (6 bases). CDR1 SNHLY and CDR2 FYNNEI come from the germline V gene. The CDR3 length is 13 residues. V lost 4 bases, J lost 3 bases, and 9 bases lay in between. The CDR3 region is CASSVSGDYGYTF. Written as DNA, the CDR3 is TGTGCCAGCAGTGTATCAGGGGACTATGGCTACACCTTC.

This chain uses TRBV27 with TRBJ1-2; D ambiguous. This CDR3 contains 15 residues. Looked up from germline, CDR1 is MNHEY and CDR2 is SMNVEV (reference sequence). V was cut by 4 bases and J by 4 bases, with 16 bases left in between. CDR3 sequence reads: CASSSPADASYGYTF. For the CDR3, the DNA is TGTGCCAGCAGTTCCCCCGCGGATGCTAGCTATGGCTACACCTTC.

The chain links TRBV28 to TRBJ2-7; possibly TRBD2 for D (5 bases). The CDR3 is 14 residues long. V lost 7 bases to trimming and J lost 2 bases, with 15 bases between them. Per the germline V gene, CDR1 is MDHEN and CDR2 is SYDVKM. The CDR3 DNA is TGTGCCAGCATGGTGGGAGTCCTCCCCTACGAGCAGTACTTC. The encoded protein is CASMVGVLPYEQYF.

This clone was detected many times. The chain combines TRBV28 with TRBJ2-7, with unresolved D. The V and J ends lost 5 bases and 3 bases respectively, with 11 bases between them. Per the germline V gene, CDR1 is MDHEN and CDR2 is SYDVKM. This CDR3 region has 13 residues. CDR3 loop: CASSAPQDYEQYF. In DNA form, the CDR3 reads TGTGCCAGCAGTGCCCCTCAGGACTACGAGCAGTACTTC.

The rearrangement joins TRBV11-3 to TRBJ2-7; 7 bases are shared with TRBD2. This CDR3 is built from 13 residues. The junction had 7 bases not matched to a gene; V was cut back by 5 bases and J by 6 bases. Germline-derived CDR1 and CDR2 are SGHNT and YENEEA. The CDR3 loop is CASSPEGRGEQYF. The CDR3 DNA follows: TGTGCCAGCAGCCCCGAGGGGAGGGGCGAGCAGTACTTC.

This clone has a handful of counts. This chain connects TRBV15 to TRBJ2-1; a weak D match, TRBD2 (5 bases). The CDR3 sequence is 14 residues long. CDR1 is LNHNV, CDR2 YYDKDF, per germline (reference sequence). With 5 bases removed from V and 4 bases from J, the gap between germline ends came to 12 bases. This chain's CDR3 is CATSPTRIYNEQFF. The CDR3 nucleotides read TGTGCCACCAGCCCTACTAGGATTTACAATGAGCAGTTCTTC.

CDR3 loop: CASSGAGGSFYNEQFF. CDR3 DNA: TGTGCCAGCAGTGGCGCGGGAGGTTCCTTCTACAATGAGCAGTTCTTC. J is TRBJ2-1 and V is TRBV25-1; 8 bases match TRBD2. Germline CDR1 reads MGHDK; CDR2 reads SYGVNS. J lost 3 bases, V lost 4 bases, and 8 bases had no gene match. The CDR3 is 16 amino acids.

V usage is TRBV4-3 and J usage is TRBJ1-2; TRBD1 aligns across 7 bases. Germline V lookup: CDR1 LGHNA, CDR2 YSLEER. This CDR3 contains 18 residues. Losses at the gene ends were 0 bases for V and 0 bases for J; bases not matched to a gene: 10. CDR3 DNA sequence: TGCGCCAGCAGCCAAGATACGAGGGGGCTTACAACTAACTATGGCTACACCTTC. Encoded protein: CASSQDTRGLTTNYGYTF.

This clone has more than one count but fewer than ten. This rearrangement joins TRBV5-5 to TRBJ2-5, with 12 bases lining up with TRBD1. J was trimmed by 6 bases and V by 5 bases; bases with no gene match: 8. Germline CDR1 and CDR2: SGHKS and YYEKEE (reference sequence). The CDR3 has 15 amino acids. This CDR3 is CASRLGTGGAKTQYF. In nucleotides, the CDR3 is TGTGCCAGCAGACTAGGGACAGGGGGCGCGAAGACCCAGTACTTC. Variable domain in full (rest from reference TRBV5-5 and TRBJ2-5): DAGVTQSPTHLIKTRGQQVTLRCSPISGHKSVSWYQQVLGQGPQFIFQYYEKEERGRGNFPDRFSARQFPNYSSELNVNALLLGDSALYLCASRLGTGGAKTQYFGPGTRLLVL.

The chain has TRBV28 and TRBJ2-5; D is perhaps TRBD2 (5 bases). From germline, CDR1 is MDHEN and CDR2 SYDVKM. This CDR3 is 12 amino acids long. V was shortened by 5 bases and J by 4 bases, with 8 bases between the two germline ends. CDR3 residues: CASSGLTETQYF. Here the CDR3 DNA reads TGTGCCAGCAGTGGACTGACAGAGACCCAGTACTTC.

The chain is built from TRBV10-3 and TRBJ1-1, with TRBD1 matching over 10 bases. Germline CDR1 is ENHRY and CDR2 is SYGVKD. The CDR3 has 14 amino acids. J was trimmed by 5 bases and V by 4 bases; bases with no gene match: 4. CDR3 DNA: TGTGCCATCAGTGGGACAGGGGGTCGGACTGAAGCTTTCTTT. Its protein is CAISGTGGRTEAFF.

The V call is TRBV7-3, the J call TRBJ2-5, with 9 bases lining up with TRBD2. V gave up 3 bases and J gave up 1 base; unmatched junction bases: 3. In germline, CDR1 is SGHTA, CDR2 FQGTGA. The CDR3 has 15 amino acids. The CDR3 loop is CASSFTSGPQETQYF. The CDR3 DNA sequence: TGTGCCAGCAGCTTTACTAGCGGGCCCCAAGAGACCCAGTACTTC. The complete variable domain, with remaining parts taken from reference TRBV7-3 and TRBJ2-5, reads GAGVSQTPSNKVTEKGKYVELRCDPISGHTALYWYRQSLGQGPEFLIYFQGTGAADDSGLPNDRFFAVRPEGSVSTLKIQRTERGDSAVYLCASSFTSGPQETQYFGPGTRLLVL.

In DNA form, the CDR3 reads TGTGCCAGTAGCAACGTCGGGACAGGGGGTTACCAGCCCCAGCATTTT. Its protein product is CASSNVGTGGYQPQHF. This sequence joins TRBV19 and TRBJ1-5; 11 bases line up with TRBD1. J gave up 7 bases and V 6 bases, and 11 bases lay outside the gene matches. The CDR3 has 16 amino acids. Germline CDR1 LNHDA, CDR2 SQIVND (reference sequence).

This chain connects TRBV27 to TRBJ1-2; D is ambiguous. Germline lookup yields CDR1 MNHEY and CDR2 SMNVEV (reference sequence). V gave up 2 bases and J gave up 2 bases, with 6 bases separating them. There are 13 residues in the CDR3. DNA for the CDR3: TGTGCCAGCAGTTTACGGTTGAACTATGGCTACACCTTC. Amino acid sequence: CASSLRLNYGYTF.

This chain connects TRBV29-1 to TRBJ2-5, with 8 bases that match TRBD1. The CDR3 spans 14 residues. J gave up 1 base and V 2 bases, and 3 bases lay outside the gene matches. Germline V lookup: CDR1 SQVTM, CDR2 ANQGSEA. The CDR3 DNA sequence: TGCAGCGTTGAACCCACAGGGGGCCAAGAGACCCAGTACTTC. Protein: CSVEPTGGQETQYF.

The J gene is TRBJ2-1, the V gene TRBV20-1; D not resolved. The CDR3 contains 14 residues. Germline CDR1 and CDR2: DFQATT and SNEGSKA (reference sequence). Trimming stripped 3 bases from V and 4 bases from J, with 13 bases between. The CDR3 protein is CSASQPEQYNEQFF. As DNA, the CDR3 is TGCAGTGCTAGTCAACCCGAGCAATACAATGAGCAGTTCTTC.

This clone has just a few counts. The gene calls are TRBV6-6 and TRBJ2-7, with TRBD2 matching 11 bases. From germline, CDR1 is MNHNY and CDR2 SVGAGI (reference sequence). The CDR3 contains 17 residues. The trim removed 5 bases at V and 2 bases at J, leaving 11 bases unmatched. Here the CDR3 reads CASSRGLAGGRTYEQYF. DNA for the CDR3: TGTGCCAGCAGTCGCGGACTAGCGGGCGGTCGGACCTACGAGCAGTACTTC.

This clone was recorded a few times. The chain is built from TRBV7-3 and TRBJ2-5, with TRBD2 matching 7 bases. From germline, CDR1 is SGHTA and CDR2 FQGTGA. This CDR3 has 14 residues. J was trimmed by 5 bases and V by 5 bases; bases with no gene match: 8. CDR3 protein: CASSPRREGETQYF. The CDR3, as DNA: TGTGCCAGCAGCCCCCGCAGGGAGGGGGAGACCCAGTACTTC. The full variable domain, rest sourced from reference TRBV7-3 and TRBJ2-5, is GAGVSQTPSNKVTEKGKYVELRCDPISGHTALYWYRQSLGQGPEFLIYFQGTGAADDSGLPNDRFFAVRPEGSVSTLKIQRTERGDSAVYLCASSPRREGETQYFGPGTRLLVL.

The chain couples TRBV6-6 to TRBJ2-1, with 7 bases fitting TRBD1. The length of the CDR3 is 15 residues. Germline V gene sequence: CDR1 MNHNY, CDR2 SVGAGI (reference sequence). Trimming at V came to 7 bases and at J to 5 bases, leaving 11 bases not matched to a gene. CDR3 region: CASNDPGQPDNEQFF. The CDR3 coding sequence is TGTGCCAGCAATGATCCGGGACAGCCCGACAATGAGCAGTTCTTC.

This chain uses TRBV2 with TRBJ1-4; 7 nucleotides agree with TRBD1. CDR3 size: 15 residues. The germline CDR1 and CDR2 sequences are SNHLY and FYNNEI. V gave up 2 bases and J gave up 4 bases; unmatched junction bases: 4. CDR3 sequence: CASSEQGGLNEKLFF. The CDR3 nucleotides read TGTGCCAGCAGTGAACAGGGGGGCCTTAATGAAAAACTGTTTTTT. Looking up the rest from reference TRBV2 and TRBJ1-4 gives the full variable domain: EPEVTQTPSHQVTQMGQEVILRCVPISNHLYFYWYRQILGQKVEFLVSFYNNEISEKSEIFDDQFSVERPDGSNFTLKIRSTKLEDSAMYFCASSEQGGLNEKLFFGSGTQLSVL.